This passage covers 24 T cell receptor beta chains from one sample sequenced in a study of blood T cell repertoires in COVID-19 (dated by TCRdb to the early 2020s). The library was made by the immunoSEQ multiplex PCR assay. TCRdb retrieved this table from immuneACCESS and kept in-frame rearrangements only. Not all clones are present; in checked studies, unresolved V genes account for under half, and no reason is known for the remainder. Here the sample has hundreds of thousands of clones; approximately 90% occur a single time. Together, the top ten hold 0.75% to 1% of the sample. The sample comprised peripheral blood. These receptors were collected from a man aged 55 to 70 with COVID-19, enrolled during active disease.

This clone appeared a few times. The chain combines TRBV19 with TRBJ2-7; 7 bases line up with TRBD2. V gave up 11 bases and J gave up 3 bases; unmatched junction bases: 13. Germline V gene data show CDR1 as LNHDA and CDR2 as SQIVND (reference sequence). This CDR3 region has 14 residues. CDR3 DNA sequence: TGTGCCGCCAACCGGGGGAGGGCCGACTACGAGCAGTACTTC. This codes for CAANRGRADYEQYF.

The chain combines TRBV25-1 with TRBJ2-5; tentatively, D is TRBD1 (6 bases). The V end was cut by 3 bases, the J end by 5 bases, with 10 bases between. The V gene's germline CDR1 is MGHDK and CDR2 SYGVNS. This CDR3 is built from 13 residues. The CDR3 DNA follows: TGTGCCAGCAGTGATGGCAGGGGCGAGACCCAGTACTTC. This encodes CASSDGRGETQYF.

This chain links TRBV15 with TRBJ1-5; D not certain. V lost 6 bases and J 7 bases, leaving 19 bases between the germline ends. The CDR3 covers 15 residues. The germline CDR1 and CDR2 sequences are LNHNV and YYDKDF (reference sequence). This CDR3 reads CATRGEPAAVQPQHF. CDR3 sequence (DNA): TGTGCCACCAGAGGAGAGCCTGCGGCAGTACAGCCCCAGCATTTT. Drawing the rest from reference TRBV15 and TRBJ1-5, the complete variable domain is DAMVIQNPRYQVTQFGKPVTLSCSQTLNHNVMYWYQQKSSQAPKLLFHYYDKDFNNEADTPDNFQSRRPNTSFCFLDIRSPGLGDTAMYLCATRGEPAAVQPQHFGDGTRLSIL.

CDR3: CASSQESPGAKAFPDNEQFF. The DNA of the CDR3 is TGCGCCAGCAGCCAAGAATCGCCAGGGGCTAAGGCGTTTCCGGACAATGAGCAGTTCTTC. The V gene is TRBV4-3, the J gene TRBJ2-1; TRBD1 might be the D (6 bases). Germline assignment: CDR1 LGHNA and CDR2 YSLEER. V lost 0 bases to trimming and J lost 5 bases, with 26 bases between them. The CDR3 sequence is 20 residues long.

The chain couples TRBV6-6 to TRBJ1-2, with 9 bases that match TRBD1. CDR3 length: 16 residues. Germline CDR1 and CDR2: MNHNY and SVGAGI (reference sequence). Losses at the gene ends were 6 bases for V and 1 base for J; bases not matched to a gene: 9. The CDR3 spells CASSGTGTLINYGYTF. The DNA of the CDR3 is TGTGCCAGCAGCGGGACAGGGACCCTCATTAACTATGGCTACACCTTC.

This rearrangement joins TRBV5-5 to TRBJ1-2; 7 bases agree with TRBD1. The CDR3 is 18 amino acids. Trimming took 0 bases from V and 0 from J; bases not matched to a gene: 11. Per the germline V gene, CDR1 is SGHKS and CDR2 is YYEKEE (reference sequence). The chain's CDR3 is CASSLEIFWDSSNYGYTF. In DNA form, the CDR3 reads TGTGCCAGCAGCTTGGAGATCTTCTGGGACAGCTCTAACTATGGCTACACCTTC.

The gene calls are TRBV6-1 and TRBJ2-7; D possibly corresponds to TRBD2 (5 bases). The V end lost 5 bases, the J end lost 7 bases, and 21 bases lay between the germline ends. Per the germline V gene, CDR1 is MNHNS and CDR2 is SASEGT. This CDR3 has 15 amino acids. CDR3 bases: TGTGCCAGCAGTTGGTATTCGGGAACAGTGAGAGAGCAGTACTTC. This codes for CASSWYSGTVREQYF.

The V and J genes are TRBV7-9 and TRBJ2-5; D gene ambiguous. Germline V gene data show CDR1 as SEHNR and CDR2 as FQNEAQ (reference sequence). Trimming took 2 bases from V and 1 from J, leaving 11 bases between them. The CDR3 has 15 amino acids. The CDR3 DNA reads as TGTGCCAGCAGCTTACAGGCTACAATCCAAGAGACCCAGTACTTC. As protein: CASSLQATIQETQYF.

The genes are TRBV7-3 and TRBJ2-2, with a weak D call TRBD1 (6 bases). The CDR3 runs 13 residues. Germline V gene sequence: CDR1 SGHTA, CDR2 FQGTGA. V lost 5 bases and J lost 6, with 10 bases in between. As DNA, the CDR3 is TGTGCCAGCAGCGCCAGGACAGCCGGGGAGCTGTTTTTT. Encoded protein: CASSARTAGELFF.

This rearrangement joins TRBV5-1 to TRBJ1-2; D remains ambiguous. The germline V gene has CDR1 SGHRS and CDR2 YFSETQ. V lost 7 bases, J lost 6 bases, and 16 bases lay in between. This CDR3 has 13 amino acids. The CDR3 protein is CASPREGGDGYTF. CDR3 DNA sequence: TGCGCCAGCCCTCGGGAGGGCGGTGATGGCTACACCTTC.

DNA for the CDR3: TGTGCCAGTAGTATCGACAGACTCACCGGGGAGCTGTTTTTT. The encoded protein is CASSIDRLTGELFF. The chain is built from TRBV19 and TRBJ2-2, with TRBD1 as a possible D gene (5 bases). This CDR3 has 14 residues. The germline V and J ends were trimmed by 3 bases and 4 bases, with 9 bases remaining between them. Germline loops: CDR1 LNHDA, CDR2 SQIVND (reference sequence).

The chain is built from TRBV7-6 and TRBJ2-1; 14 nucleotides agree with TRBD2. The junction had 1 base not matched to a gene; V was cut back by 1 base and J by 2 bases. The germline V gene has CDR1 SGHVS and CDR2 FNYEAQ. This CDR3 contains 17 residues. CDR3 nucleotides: TGTGCCAGCAGCTTAGGACTAGCGGGGGGGCCCTACAATGAGCAGTTCTTC. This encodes CASSLGLAGGPYNEQFF.

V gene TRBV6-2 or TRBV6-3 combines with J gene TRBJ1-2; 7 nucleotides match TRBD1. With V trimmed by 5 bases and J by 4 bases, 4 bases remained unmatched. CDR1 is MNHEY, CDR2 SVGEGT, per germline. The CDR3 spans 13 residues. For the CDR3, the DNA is TGTGCCAGCAGTAACAACAGGGGCTATGGCTACACCTTC. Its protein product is CASSNNRGYGYTF.

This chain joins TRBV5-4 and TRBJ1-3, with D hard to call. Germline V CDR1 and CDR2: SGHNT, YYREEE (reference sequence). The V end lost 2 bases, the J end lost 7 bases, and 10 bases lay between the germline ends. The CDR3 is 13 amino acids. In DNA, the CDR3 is TGTGCCAGCAGCTTCGGGGTTGGGAACACCATATATTTT. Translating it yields CASSFGVGNTIYF.

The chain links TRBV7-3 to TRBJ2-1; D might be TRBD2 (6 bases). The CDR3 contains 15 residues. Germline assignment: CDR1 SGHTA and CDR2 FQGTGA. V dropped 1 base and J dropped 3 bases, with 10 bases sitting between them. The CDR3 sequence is CASSLMRGVYNEQFF. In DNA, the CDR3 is TGTGCCAGCAGCTTAATGCGCGGGGTCTACAATGAGCAGTTCTTC.

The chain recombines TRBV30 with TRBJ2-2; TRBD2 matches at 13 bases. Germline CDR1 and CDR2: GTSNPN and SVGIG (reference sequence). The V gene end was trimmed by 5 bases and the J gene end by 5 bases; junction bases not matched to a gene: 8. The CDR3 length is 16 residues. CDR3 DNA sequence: TGTGCCTGGGGCAAGAAGGGACTAGCGGGAACCGGGGAGCTGTTTTTT. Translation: CAWGKKGLAGTGELFF.

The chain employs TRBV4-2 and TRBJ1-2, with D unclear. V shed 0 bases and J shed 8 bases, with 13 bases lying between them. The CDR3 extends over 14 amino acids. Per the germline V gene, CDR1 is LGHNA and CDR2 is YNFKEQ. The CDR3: CASSQDKAGYGYTF. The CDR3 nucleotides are TGTGCCAGCAGCCAAGATAAGGCAGGCTACGGCTACACCTTC.

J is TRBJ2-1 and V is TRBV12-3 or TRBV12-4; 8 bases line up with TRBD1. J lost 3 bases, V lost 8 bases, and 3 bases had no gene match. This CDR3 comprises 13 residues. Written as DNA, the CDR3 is TGTGCCAGCGCCGGACAGGGCTACAATGAGCAGTTCTTC. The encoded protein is CASAGQGYNEQFF.

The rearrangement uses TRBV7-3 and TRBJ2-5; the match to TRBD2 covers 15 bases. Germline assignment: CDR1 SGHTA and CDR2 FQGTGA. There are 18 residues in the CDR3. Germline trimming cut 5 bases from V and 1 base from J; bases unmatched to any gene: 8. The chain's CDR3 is CASSPGGLAGGPQETQYF. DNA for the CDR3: TGTGCCAGCAGCCCCGGGGGACTAGCGGGGGGTCCCCAAGAGACCCAGTACTTC.

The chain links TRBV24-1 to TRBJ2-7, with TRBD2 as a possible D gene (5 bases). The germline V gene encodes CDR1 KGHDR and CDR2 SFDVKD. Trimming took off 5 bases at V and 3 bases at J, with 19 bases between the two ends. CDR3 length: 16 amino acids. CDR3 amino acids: CATSAQSGTAGYEQYF. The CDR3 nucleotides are TGTGCCACCAGTGCCCAAAGCGGTACGGCAGGCTACGAGCAGTACTTC.

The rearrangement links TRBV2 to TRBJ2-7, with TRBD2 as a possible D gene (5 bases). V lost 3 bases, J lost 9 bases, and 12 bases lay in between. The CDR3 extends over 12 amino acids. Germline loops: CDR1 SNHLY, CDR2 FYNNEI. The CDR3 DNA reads TGTGCCAGCAGTGATCGCCCGGCGGGGCAGTACTTC. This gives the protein CASSDRPAGQYF.

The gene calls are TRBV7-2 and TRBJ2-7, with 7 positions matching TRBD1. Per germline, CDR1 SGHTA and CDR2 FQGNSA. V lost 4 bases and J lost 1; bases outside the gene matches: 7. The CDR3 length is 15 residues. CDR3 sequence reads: CASSSSTGPSYEQYF. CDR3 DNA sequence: TGTGCCAGCAGCTCTTCGACAGGGCCGTCCTACGAGCAGTACTTC.

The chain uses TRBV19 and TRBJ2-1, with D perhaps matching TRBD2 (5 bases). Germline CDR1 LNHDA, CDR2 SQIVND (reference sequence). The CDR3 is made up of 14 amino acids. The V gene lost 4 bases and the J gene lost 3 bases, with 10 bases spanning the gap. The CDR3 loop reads CASSNGLYYNEQFF. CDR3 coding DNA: TGTGCCAGTAGTAACGGACTCTACTACAATGAGCAGTTCTTC. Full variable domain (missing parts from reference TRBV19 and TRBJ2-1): DGGITQSPKYLFRKEGQNVTLSCEQNLNHDAMYWYRQDPGQGLRLIYYSQIVNDFQKGDIAEGYSVSREKKESFPLTVTSAQKNPTAFYLCASSNGLYYNEQFFGPGTRLTVL.

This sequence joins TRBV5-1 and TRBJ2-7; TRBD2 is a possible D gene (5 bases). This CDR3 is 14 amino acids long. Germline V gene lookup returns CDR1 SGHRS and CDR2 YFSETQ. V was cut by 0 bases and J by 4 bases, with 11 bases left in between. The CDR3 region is CASSLGQDSYEQYF. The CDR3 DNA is TGCGCCAGCAGCTTGGGGCAGGACTCATACGAGCAGTACTTC.